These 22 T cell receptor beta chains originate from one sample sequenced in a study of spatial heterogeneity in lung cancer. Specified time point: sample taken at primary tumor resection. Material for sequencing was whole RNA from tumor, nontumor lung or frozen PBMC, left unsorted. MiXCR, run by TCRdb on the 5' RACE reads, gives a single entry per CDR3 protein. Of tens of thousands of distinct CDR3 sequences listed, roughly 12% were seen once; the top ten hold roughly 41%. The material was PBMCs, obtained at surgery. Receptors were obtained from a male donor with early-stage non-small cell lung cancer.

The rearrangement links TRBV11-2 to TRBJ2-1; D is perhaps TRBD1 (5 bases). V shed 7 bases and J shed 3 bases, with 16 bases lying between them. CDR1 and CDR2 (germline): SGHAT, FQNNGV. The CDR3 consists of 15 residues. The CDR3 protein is CASTFLGDIYNEQFF. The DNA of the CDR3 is TGTGCCAGCACCTTTCTAGGGGATATCTACAATGAGCAGTTCTTC.

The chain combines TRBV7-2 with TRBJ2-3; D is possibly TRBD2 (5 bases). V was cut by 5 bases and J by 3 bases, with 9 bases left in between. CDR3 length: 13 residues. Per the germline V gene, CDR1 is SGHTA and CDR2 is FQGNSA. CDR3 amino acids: CASSVRGTDTQYF. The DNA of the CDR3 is TGTGCCAGCAGCGTAAGAGGGACAGATACGCAGTATTTT.

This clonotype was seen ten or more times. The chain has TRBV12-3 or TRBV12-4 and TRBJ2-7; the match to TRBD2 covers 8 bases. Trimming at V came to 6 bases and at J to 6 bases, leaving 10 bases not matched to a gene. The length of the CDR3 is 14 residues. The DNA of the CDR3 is TGTGCCAGCAGCCCGGAGGCGGGAGGACCCGAGCAGTACTTC. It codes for CASSPEAGGPEQYF.

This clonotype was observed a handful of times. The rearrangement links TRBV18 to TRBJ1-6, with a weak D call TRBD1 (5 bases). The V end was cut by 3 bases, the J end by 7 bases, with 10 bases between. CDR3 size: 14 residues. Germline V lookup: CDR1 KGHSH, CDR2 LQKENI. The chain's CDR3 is CASSPGVMNSPLHF. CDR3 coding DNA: TGTGCCAGCTCACCGGGGGTAATGAATTCACCCCTCCACTTT.

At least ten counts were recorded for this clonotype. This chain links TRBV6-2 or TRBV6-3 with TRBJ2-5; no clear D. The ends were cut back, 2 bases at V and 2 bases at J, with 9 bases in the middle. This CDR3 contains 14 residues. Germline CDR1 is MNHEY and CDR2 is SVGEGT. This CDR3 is CASSYQLRQETQYF. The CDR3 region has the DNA TGTGCCAGCAGTTACCAGCTACGGCAAGAGACCCAGTACTTC.

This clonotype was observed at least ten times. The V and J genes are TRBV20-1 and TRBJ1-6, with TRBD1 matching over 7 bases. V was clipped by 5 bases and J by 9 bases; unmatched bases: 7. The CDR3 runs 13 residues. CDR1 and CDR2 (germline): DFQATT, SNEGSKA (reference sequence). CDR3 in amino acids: CSAQDREGSPLHF. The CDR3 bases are TGCAGTGCTCAAGACAGGGAGGGTTCACCCCTCCACTTT.

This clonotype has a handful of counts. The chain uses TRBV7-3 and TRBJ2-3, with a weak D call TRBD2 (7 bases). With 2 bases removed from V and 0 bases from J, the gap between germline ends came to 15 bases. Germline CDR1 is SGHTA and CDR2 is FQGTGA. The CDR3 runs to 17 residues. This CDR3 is CASSLDGGPSSTDTQYF. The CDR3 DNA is TGTGCCAGCAGCTTAGACGGGGGGCCTTCTAGCACAGATACGCAGTATTTT.

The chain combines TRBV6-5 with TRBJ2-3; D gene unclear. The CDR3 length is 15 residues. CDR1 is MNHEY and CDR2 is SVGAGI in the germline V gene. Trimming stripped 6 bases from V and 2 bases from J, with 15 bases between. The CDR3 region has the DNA TGTGCCAGCAGAACCCGCATCAGGTTCACAGATACGCAGTATTTT. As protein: CASRTRIRFTDTQYF.

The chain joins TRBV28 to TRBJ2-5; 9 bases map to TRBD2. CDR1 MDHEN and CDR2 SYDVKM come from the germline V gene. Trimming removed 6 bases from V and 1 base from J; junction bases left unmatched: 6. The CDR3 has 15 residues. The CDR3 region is CASRPSGIPQETQYF. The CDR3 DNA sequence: TGTGCCAGCAGACCTAGCGGGATCCCCCAAGAGACCCAGTACTTC.

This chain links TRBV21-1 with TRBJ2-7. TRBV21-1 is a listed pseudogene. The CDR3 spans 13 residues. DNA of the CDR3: TGTGCCAGCAGCAAAGGTGGGGCCTACGAGCAGTACTTC. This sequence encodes CASSKGGAYEQYF.

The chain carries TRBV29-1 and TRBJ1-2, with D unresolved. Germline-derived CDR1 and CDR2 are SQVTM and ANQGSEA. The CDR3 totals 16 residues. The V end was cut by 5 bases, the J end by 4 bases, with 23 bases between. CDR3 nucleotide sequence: TGCAGCGTTCCTGCAGGCAATCATTGGCCGCCCTATGGCTACACCTTC. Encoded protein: CSVPAGNHWPPYGYTF.

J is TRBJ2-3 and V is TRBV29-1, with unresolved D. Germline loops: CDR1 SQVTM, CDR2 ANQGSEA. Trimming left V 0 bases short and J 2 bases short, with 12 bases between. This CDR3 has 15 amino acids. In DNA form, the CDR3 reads TGCAGCGTTGAAGATCGAGCGTCAGTCACAGATACGCAGTATTTT. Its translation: CSVEDRASVTDTQYF.

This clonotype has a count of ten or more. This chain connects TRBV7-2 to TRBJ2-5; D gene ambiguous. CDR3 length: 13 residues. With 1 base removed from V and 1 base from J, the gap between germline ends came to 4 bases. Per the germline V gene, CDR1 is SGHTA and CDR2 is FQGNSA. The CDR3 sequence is CASSLGSQETQYF. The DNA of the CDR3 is TGTGCCAGCAGCTTAGGCAGCCAAGAGACCCAGTACTTC. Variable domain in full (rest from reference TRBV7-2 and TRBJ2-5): GAGVSQSPSNKVTEKGKDVELRCDPISGHTALYWYRQSLGQGLEFLIYFQGNSAPDKSGLPSDRFSAERTGGSVSTLTIQRTQQEDSAVYLCASSLGSQETQYFGPGTRLLVL.

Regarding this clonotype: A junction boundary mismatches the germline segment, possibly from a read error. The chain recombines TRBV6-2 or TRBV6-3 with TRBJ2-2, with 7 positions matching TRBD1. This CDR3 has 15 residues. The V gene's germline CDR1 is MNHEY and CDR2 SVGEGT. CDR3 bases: TGTGCCAGCAGTTCTACAGGGGTGAACACCGGGGAGCTGATTTTT. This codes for CASSSTGVNTGELIF.

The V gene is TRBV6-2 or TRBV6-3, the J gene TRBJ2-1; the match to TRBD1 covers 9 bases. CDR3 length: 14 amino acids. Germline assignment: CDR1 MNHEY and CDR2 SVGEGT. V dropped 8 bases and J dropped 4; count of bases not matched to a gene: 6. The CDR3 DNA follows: TGTGCCAGCGAGGGGACAGGGTTTTACAATGAGCAGTTCTTC. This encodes CASEGTGFYNEQFF.

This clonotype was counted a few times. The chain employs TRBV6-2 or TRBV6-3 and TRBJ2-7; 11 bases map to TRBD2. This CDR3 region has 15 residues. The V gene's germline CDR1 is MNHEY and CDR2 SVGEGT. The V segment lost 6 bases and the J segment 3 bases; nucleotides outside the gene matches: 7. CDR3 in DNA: TGTGCCAGCAGCAACCCTGGACTAGCGGGCTACGAGCAGTACTTC. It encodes CASSNPGLAGYEQYF.

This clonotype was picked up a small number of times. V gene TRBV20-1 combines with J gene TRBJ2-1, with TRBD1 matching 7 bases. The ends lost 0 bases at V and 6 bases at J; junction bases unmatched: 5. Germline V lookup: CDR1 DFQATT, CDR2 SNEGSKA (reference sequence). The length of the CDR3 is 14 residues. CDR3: CSARERDRLNEQFF. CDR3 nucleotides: TGCAGTGCTAGAGAAAGGGACAGACTCAATGAGCAGTTCTTC.

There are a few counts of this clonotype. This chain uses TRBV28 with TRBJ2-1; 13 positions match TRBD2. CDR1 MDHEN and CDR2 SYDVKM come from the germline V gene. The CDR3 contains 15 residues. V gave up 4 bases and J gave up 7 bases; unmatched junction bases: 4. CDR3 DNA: TGTGCCAGCAGTTCGGGACTAGCGGGACTAAATGAGCAGTTCTTC. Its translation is CASSSGLAGLNEQFF.

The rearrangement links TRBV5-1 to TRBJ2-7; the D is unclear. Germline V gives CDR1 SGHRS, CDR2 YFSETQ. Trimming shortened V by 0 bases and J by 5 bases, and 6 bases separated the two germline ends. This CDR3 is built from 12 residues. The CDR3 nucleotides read TGCGCCAGCAGCTTGGAGAGCCACGAGCAGTACTTC. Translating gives CASSLESHEQYF.

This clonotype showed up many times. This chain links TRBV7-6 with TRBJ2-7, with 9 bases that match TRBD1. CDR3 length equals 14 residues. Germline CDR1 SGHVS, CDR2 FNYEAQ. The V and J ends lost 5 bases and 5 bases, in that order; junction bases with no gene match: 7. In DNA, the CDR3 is TGTGCCAGCAGCAAGGACAGGGGAAGGGACGAGCAGTACTTC. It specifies CASSKDRGRDEQYF. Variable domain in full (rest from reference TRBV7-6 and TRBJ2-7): GAGVSQSPRYKVTKRGQDVALRCDPISGHVSLYWYRQALGQGPEFLTYFNYEAQQDKSGLPNDRFSAERPEGSISTLTIQRTEQRDSAMYRCASSKDRGRDEQYFGPGTRLTVT.

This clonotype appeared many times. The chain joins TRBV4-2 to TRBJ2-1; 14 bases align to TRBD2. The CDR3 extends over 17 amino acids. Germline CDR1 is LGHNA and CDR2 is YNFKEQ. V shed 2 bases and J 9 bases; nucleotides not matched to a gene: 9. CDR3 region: CASSQQPGLAGEVEQFF. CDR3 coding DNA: TGTGCCAGCAGCCAACAGCCGGGACTAGCGGGAGAGGTTGAGCAGTTCTTC.

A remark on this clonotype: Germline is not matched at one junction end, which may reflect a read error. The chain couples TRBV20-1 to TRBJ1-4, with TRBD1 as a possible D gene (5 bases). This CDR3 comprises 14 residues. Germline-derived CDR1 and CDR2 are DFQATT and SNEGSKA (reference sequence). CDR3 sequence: CSAIGLGTDEELFF. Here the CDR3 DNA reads TGCAGTGCTATAGGTTTGGGGACGGATGAAGAACTGTTTTTT.